One T cell receptor (beta chain) is described in this entry. Its antigen is unknown. Base-call qualities are not available, and no considerably larger clone is one nucleotide away. The data originate from a study of T cell responses to AZD1222 COVID-19 vaccine (dated by TCRdb to 2020 to 2022). Concerning the study at large: AZD1222 recipients with second doses at about 4 weeks or about 12 weeks were pooled, because spike-specific TCR depth and breadth did not differ between schedules. TCR sequencing covered roughly 230 trial participants: nearly 210 given two doses of AZD1222 and about 26 given two doses of MenACWY control vaccine. Trial participants were enrolled into age subgroups of 18-55, 56-69 and 70-plus years, which contained roughly 150, 30 and 60 TCR-sequenced participants, respectively. Overall results and qualifications from the work: Because no day 14 peak-response samples were available, the repertoires could be characterized only after the peak T cell response. The 56-69-year group was small, and its depth increase did not reach significance, likely because of low power. Vaccine-associated CD4 TCRs spanned the whole spike protein, with dominant responses in regions 160-218 and 743-854. Reportedly, almost half of the unique spike-specific TCRs recognized epitopes lying outside the regions that are mutated in the B.1.351 and B.1.1.7 variants. Spike-specific TCR breadth and depth rose significantly after two AZD1222 doses compared with day 0 and with MenACWY recipients. Most participants were white British and females outnumbered males, and the authors suggested that clonal diversity may have been underestimated. Conclusions about previously exposed vaccinees were limited because only six or seven AZD1222 recipients were SARS-CoV-2 seropositive at baseline.

The CDR3 regions of human TCRbeta chains were subjected to immunosequencing. Per the source publication's procedure: TCRs in the repertoires were matched against a reference library of SARS-CoV-2-specific TCRs that had been generated with the MIRA antigen-specificity platform. Breadth was defined as the fraction of unique TCRs that were SARS-CoV-2-associated. Depth was defined as the fraction of total T cells that were SARS-CoV-2-associated. Each spike-specific TCR was assigned to its reactive spike region and to a CD4 or CD8 class using the MIRA data. Log10-transformed breadth and depth values were compared by one-way ANOVA with Sidak's multiple comparisons tests. This is the immuneACCESS table as TCRdb keeps it, with only in-frame sequences that have V and J called. A part of the clones is gone; compared with another copy, unresolved V genes explain less than half, and the rest is unexplained. V, J and clone size derive from that table, while D and trimming were established from the DNA sequence. This sample has some 150,000 clones in its table, and roughly 94% of those were observed once. About 1.3% of the sample belongs to the ten largest clones.

Germline trimming: 3 bases from V, 7 bases from J; junction bases outside gene matches: 8. CDR1 and CDR2 are drawn from the germline V gene: KGHDR, SFDVKD. The CDR3 covers 16 residues, taking in both the cysteine and the phenylalanine. Only CDR3 DNA remains: 48 bases, in frame from the first base. Reading the label with the study, this specimen's time point is: baseline before first vaccination. The vaccinee samples were drawn from two UK trials, COV001 and COV002, one of which was a single-blind randomized controlled phase 2/3 trial testing AZD1222 (ChAdOx1 nCoV-19) in healthy adults. For TCRbeta chain sequencing, PBMC samples from trial participants were taken at day 0 and at day 28 after the second dose.

The sequence was collected from an adult in good health. The source was peripheral blood, collected on day 0 of AZD1222 vaccination. The chain is made from TRBV24-1 and TRBJ2-1; 10 nucleotides in the junction match TRBD1. CDR3 sequence: CATSDPGTGDGNEQFF. The sequenced DNA: TGTGCCACCAGTGATCCTGGGACAGGGGACGGGAATGAGCAGTTCTTC.